This record concerns one T cell receptor beta chain sequence. Its antigen is still unknown. The data belong to a study of long-term antiretroviral therapy in people with HIV. Points from the study as a whole: Compared with controls, HIV repertoires showed narrower CDR3 length ranges. Within the repertoire, clones expanded before ART were dominant at all time points.

It was version v3.0 of the immunoSEQ assay that was run at survey level. Sequencing was intended to reach about 35,000-55,000 T-cell genomes per sample. The data were produced by immunoSEQ multiplex PCR, yet TCRdb's version contains in-frame clones alone and is incomplete. The table has some 5,000 clones, roughly 78% seen once. Treatment for all HIV-infected participants took place in the United States. CDR1 is MDHEN and CDR2 is SYDVKM in the germline V gene. Trimming shortened V by 6 bases and J by 6 bases, and 11 bases separated the two germline ends. The CDR3 spans 13 residues. The sequence was collected from a man aged 35 to 55 with HIV. The chain combines TRBV28 with TRBJ1-4; D not resolved. Sequenced material: unsorted PBMCs, taken 1.8 years before starting antiretroviral therapy. CDR3 bases: TGTGCCAGCAGGAGGGAGGGCGATGAAAAACTGTTTTTT. Protein: CASRREGDEKLFF.